One and the same sample provided the 6 T cell receptor beta chains below, sequenced in a study of shared clonotypes between healthy human individuals. The assay was immunoSEQ multiplex PCR, and TCRdb's table has in-frame clones only and misses some. The data contain a few hundred thousand clones, roughly three quarters of them seen just once; the ten biggest clones take up 9.5% to 15%. Sequences were obtained from PBMCs. These receptors were collected from a woman between 35 and 50 years old in good health. Some clones in this sample may be carry-over from other donors' samples.

The chain has TRBV7-6 and TRBJ2-6; D not certain. V was clipped by 5 bases and J by 0 bases, with 14 bases between them. Germline V lookup: CDR1 SGHVS, CDR2 FNYEAQ. The CDR3 runs 17 residues. CDR3 in amino acids: CASSANGRNSGANVLTF. The CDR3 nucleotides are TGTGCCAGCAGCGCGAATGGACGGAACTCTGGGGCCAACGTCCTGACTTTC.

The chain links TRBV1 to TRBJ1-5; the DNA was not used to check the table's D call, TRBD1. TRBV1 is described as a pseudogene. The CDR3 has 17 amino acids. CDR3 coding DNA: TGCACCAGCAGCCAAGATCTCAGACAAACGAGCAATCAGCCCCAGCATTTT. Amino acid sequence: CTSSQDLRQTSNQPQHF.

V is TRBV5-1 and J is TRBJ2-7, with D maybe TRBD1 (5 bases). This CDR3 is 13 amino acids long. The V gene's germline CDR1 is SGHRS and CDR2 YFSETQ. V dropped 3 bases and J dropped 6 bases, with 13 bases sitting between them. The CDR3 region is CASSSTTGTEQYF. The CDR3 bases are TGCGCCAGCAGCTCTACCACAGGAACCGAGCAGTACTTC.

V is TRBV7-3 and J is TRBJ2-2, with D maybe TRBD1 (5 bases). The V end lost 5 bases, the J end lost 8 bases, and 18 bases lay between the germline ends. The CDR3 consists of 15 residues. The germline V gene has CDR1 SGHTA and CDR2 FQGTGA. CDR3 DNA: TGTGCCAGCAGCCCCCAGGGCCTTTTTGGTGGGGAGCTGTTTTTT. It specifies CASSPQGLFGGELFF.

A word on this clone: In the same sample, other DNA sequences code for this CDR3. The chain has TRBV28 and TRBJ2-7; D not certain. Trimming cost V 2 bases and J 4 bases, with 6 bases left between them. This CDR3 has 12 residues. Per the germline V gene, CDR1 is MDHEN and CDR2 is SYDVKM. The CDR3 here is CASSLSLYEQYF. CDR3 nucleotide sequence: TGTGCCAGCAGTTTAAGTCTATACGAGCAGTACTTC.

The chain employs TRBV9 and TRBJ1-2, with TRBD1 as a possible D gene (5 bases). The CDR3 has 15 amino acids. The germline V gene has CDR1 SGDLS and CDR2 YYNGEE. With 1 base removed from V and 3 bases from J, the gap between germline ends came to 13 bases. DNA for the CDR3: TGTGCCAGCAGCGTAACGGGGCAGGCAGACTATGGCTACACCTTC. Translated: CASSVTGQADYGYTF.